This T cell receptor (beta chain) appears in the sequencing data of a study of T cell repertoires in cytomegalovirus infection. Across the whole study: CMV infection together with matching HLA type was indicated by public TCR beta signatures. Study-wide points: Carriers of CMV plus the relevant HLA were identified by cumulative public TCR beta family frequency. HLA-C-restricted TCR beta clonotypes specific for CMV led the ex vivo response.

In TCRdb, the reads were re-called with MiXCR into one record per CDR3 protein. The sample shows roughly 230,000 distinct CDR3 sequences, 15% to 20% of them seen only once. This clonotype was recorded at least ten times. The antigen remains unidentified. The length of the CDR3 is 14 residues. V lost 2 bases, J lost 6 bases, and 3 bases stayed unmatched. The chain uses TRBV12-3 or TRBV12-4 and TRBJ1-5; 8 bases map to TRBD1. The sequencing input was CD8+ T cells from PBMCs. The clonotype was recovered from a human donor in good health (CMV status not recorded). Some clones in this sample may be carry-over from other donors' samples. Here the CDR3 DNA reads TGTGCCAGCAGTTTATCAGGGGGCAGTCAGCCCCAGCATTTT. It yields the protein CASSLSGGSQPQHF.